Listed below are T cell receptor beta chains from one sample, sequenced in a study of beta chain features in type 1 diabetes. Using immunoSEQ multiplex PCR, the repertoire was profiled, and TCRdb retains in-frame clones only, with some absent. Of hundreds of thousands of clones listed, 15% to 19% are singletons. Sequenced input: naive CD4+ T cells from blood. These TCRs come from a man between 18 and 35 years old in good health. Each CDR3 is given with its conserved first and last residue. Fields, in order: D gene, V gene, clone size, J gene, CDR3 protein, CDR3 DNA. D genes are given only for firm matches. Only some rows state a clone size, as once, few, many or a class for expanded clones.

d_call: TRBD2
v_call: TRBV6-5
clone_size: NA
j_call: TRBJ2-7
cdr3_aa: CASSSPSGKLYEQYF
cdr3_nt: TGTGCCAGCAGTTCCCCTAGCGGGAAGCTCTACGAGCAGTACTTC

d_call: NA
v_call: TRBV6-5
clone_size: NA
j_call: TRBJ1-1
cdr3_aa: CASSYKGSNTEAFF
cdr3_nt: TGTGCCAGCAGTTACAAGGGATCGAACACTGAAGCTTTCTTT

d_call: TRBD1
v_call: TRBV28
clone_size: NA
j_call: TRBJ2-7
cdr3_aa: CAIDAPGQGNEQYF
cdr3_nt: TGTGCCATCGACGCCCCGGGACAGGGCAACGAGCAGTACTTC

d_call: NA
v_call: TRBV28
clone_size: NA
j_call: TRBJ2-7
cdr3_aa: CASVPRGAGEQYF
cdr3_nt: TGTGCCAGCGTACCTCGCGGGGCTGGGGAGCAGTACTTC

d_call: TRBD1
v_call: TRBV5-1
clone_size: few
j_call: TRBJ2-3
cdr3_aa: CASSQGQGFTDTQYF
cdr3_nt: TGCGCCAGCAGCCAAGGACAGGGGTTCACAGATACGCAGTATTTT

d_call: NA
v_call: TRBV7-2
clone_size: NA
j_call: TRBJ1-5
cdr3_aa: CASSLEDSLPQHF
cdr3_nt: TGTGCCAGCAGCTTAGAAGACAGTCTTCCCCAGCATTTT

d_call: TRBD1
v_call: TRBV19
clone_size: NA
j_call: TRBJ1-2
cdr3_aa: CASSIIAGTGGSGYTF
cdr3_nt: TGTGCCAGTAGTATCATTGCTGGGACAGGGGGGAGCGGCTACACCTTC

d_call: NA
v_call: TRBV18
clone_size: few
j_call: TRBJ1-1
cdr3_aa: CASSPRQGNTEAFF
cdr3_nt: TGTGCCAGCTCACCACGGCAGGGAAACACTGAAGCTTTCTTT

d_call: NA
v_call: TRBV10-3
clone_size: few
j_call: TRBJ2-7
cdr3_aa: CAISPVAAYEQYF
cdr3_nt: TGTGCCATCAGCCCCGTTGCGGCCTACGAGCAGTACTTC

d_call: TRBD2
v_call: TRBV5-6
clone_size: NA
j_call: TRBJ2-5
cdr3_aa: CASSFGTSGSGETQYF
cdr3_nt: TGTGCCAGCAGCTTCGGAACTAGCGGGAGTGGAGAGACCCAGTACTTC

d_call: NA
v_call: TRBV27
clone_size: once
j_call: TRBJ1-5
cdr3_aa: CASRFRGRGGPQPQHF
cdr3_nt: TGTGCCAGCAGGTTCCGGGGAAGAGGGGGACCTCAGCCCCAGCATTTT

d_call: NA
v_call: TRBV2
clone_size: NA
j_call: TRBJ2-1
cdr3_aa: CASSEAPLIPRSYNEQFF
cdr3_nt: TGTGCCAGCAGTGAAGCCCCGTTAATACCTCGCTCCTACAATGAGCAGTTCTTC

d_call: TRBD1
v_call: TRBV10-3
clone_size: NA
j_call: TRBJ2-7
cdr3_aa: CAIRGQGSYEQYF
cdr3_nt: TGTGCCATCAGGGGACAGGGTTCCTACGAGCAGTACTTC

d_call: TRBD1
v_call: TRBV19
clone_size: NA
j_call: TRBJ1-2
cdr3_aa: CASSTGGHGYTF
cdr3_nt: TGTGCCAGTAGTACAGGGGGCCATGGCTACACCTTC

d_call: TRBD1
v_call: TRBV7-2
clone_size: NA
j_call: TRBJ2-3
cdr3_aa: CASSRDRGSDTQYF
cdr3_nt: TGTGCCAGCAGCCGGGACAGGGGATCAGATACGCAGTATTTT

d_call: TRBD2
v_call: TRBV7-9
clone_size: NA
j_call: TRBJ2-7
cdr3_aa: CASTSAGGAIHEQYF
cdr3_nt: TGTGCCAGCACCTCAGCCGGGGGGGCGATTCACGAGCAGTACTTC

d_call: NA
v_call: TRBV7-2
clone_size: NA
j_call: TRBJ2-3
cdr3_aa: CASSTPTGLVDTQYF
cdr3_nt: TGTGCCAGCAGCACCCCGACAGGCCTCGTCGATACGCAGTATTTT

d_call: NA
v_call: TRBV6-6
clone_size: NA
j_call: TRBJ2-7
cdr3_aa: CASSYRGGDSSYEQYF
cdr3_nt: TGTGCCAGCAGTTACCGAGGCGGGGACAGCTCCTACGAGCAGTACTTC

d_call: TRBD1
v_call: TRBV25-1
clone_size: NA
j_call: TRBJ1-3
cdr3_aa: CASSRQGMGNTIYF
cdr3_nt: TGTGCCAGCAGTCGACAGGGTATGGGAAACACCATATATTTT

d_call: TRBD2
v_call: TRBV7-7
clone_size: NA
j_call: TRBJ2-3
cdr3_aa: CASSLARGGTDTQYF
cdr3_nt: TGTGCTAGCAGCTTAGCGCGGGGGGGCACAGATACGCAGTATTTT

d_call: NA
v_call: TRBV18
clone_size: few
j_call: TRBJ1-2
cdr3_aa: CASSPRDNYGYTF
cdr3_nt: TGTGCCAGCTCCCCGCGGGACAACTATGGCTACACCTTC

d_call: NA
v_call: TRBV6-5
clone_size: few
j_call: TRBJ1-2
cdr3_aa: CASSYGLEINYGYTF
cdr3_nt: TGTGCCAGCAGTTACGGTTTAGAGATTAACTATGGCTACACCTTC

d_call: NA
v_call: TRBV21-1
clone_size: NA
j_call: TRBJ2-7
cdr3_aa: CASSKDFGTAASYEQYF
cdr3_nt: TGTGCCAGCAGCAAAGACTTTGGGACTGCGGCCTCCTACGAGCAGTACTTC

d_call: NA
v_call: TRBV4-3
clone_size: NA
j_call: TRBJ1-1
cdr3_aa: CASSPFSIPGTEAFF
cdr3_nt: TGCGCCAGCAGCCCCTTTTCCATACCAGGCACTGAAGCTTTCTTT

d_call: TRBD2
v_call: TRBV14
clone_size: few
j_call: TRBJ2-3
cdr3_aa: CASSQDWGLAGGPFTDTQYF
cdr3_nt: TGTGCCAGCAGCCAAGATTGGGGACTAGCGGGAGGACCTTTCACAGATACGCAGTATTTT

d_call: NA
v_call: TRBV5-1
clone_size: NA
j_call: TRBJ1-4
cdr3_aa: CASSLSRTDEKLFF
cdr3_nt: TGCGCCAGCAGCCTCTCCAGGACGGACGAAAAACTGTTTTTT

d_call: TRBD2
v_call: TRBV7-2
clone_size: few
j_call: TRBJ2-4
cdr3_aa: CASSSELAGGHF
cdr3_nt: TGTGCCAGCAGCTCCGAACTAGCGGGAGGGCACTTC

d_call: NA
v_call: TRBV18
clone_size: few
j_call: TRBJ2-3
cdr3_aa: CASSPPKRISTDTQYF
cdr3_nt: TGTGCCAGCTCACCACCGAAGCGGATTAGCACAGATACGCAGTATTTT

d_call: NA
v_call: TRBV5-4
clone_size: NA
j_call: TRBJ1-6
cdr3_aa: CASRSRGTENSPLHF
cdr3_nt: TGTGCCAGCAGGTCCCGGGGAACGGAGAATTCACCCCTCCACTTT

d_call: NA
v_call: TRBV6-5
clone_size: once
j_call: TRBJ2-6
cdr3_aa: CASSYSAGSGANVLTF
cdr3_nt: TGTGCCAGCAGTTACTCGGCTGGTTCTGGGGCCAACGTCCTGACTTTC

d_call: NA
v_call: TRBV9
clone_size: NA
j_call: TRBJ2-6
cdr3_aa: CASSVGSGANVLTF
cdr3_nt: TGTGCCAGCAGCGTAGGTTCTGGGGCCAACGTCCTGACTTTC

d_call: NA
v_call: TRBV7-6
clone_size: few
j_call: TRBJ1-3
cdr3_aa: CASSLLGHGNTIYF
cdr3_nt: TGTGCCAGCAGCCTTCTGGGGCATGGAAACACCATATATTTT

d_call: TRBD1
v_call: TRBV28
clone_size: few
j_call: TRBJ2-7
cdr3_aa: CASSFKFEDIWTGPSYEQYF
cdr3_nt: TGTGCCAGCAGTTTTAAGTTTGAAGACATTTGGACAGGGCCCTCCTACGAGCAGTACTTC

d_call: TRBD2
v_call: TRBV5-1
clone_size: NA
j_call: TRBJ2-3
cdr3_aa: CASSLEGTSGGDTQYF
cdr3_nt: TGCGCCAGCAGCTTGGAAGGGACTAGCGGAGGGGATACGCAGTATTTT

d_call: TRBD1
v_call: TRBV5-1
clone_size: few
j_call: TRBJ1-3
cdr3_aa: CASSSGGSGNTIYF
cdr3_nt: TGCGCCAGCAGCTCAGGGGGCTCTGGAAACACCATATATTTT

d_call: NA
v_call: TRBV7-3
clone_size: NA
j_call: TRBJ2-5
cdr3_aa: CASSPFGLGQETQYF
cdr3_nt: TGTGCCAGCAGTCCTTTTGGGTTGGGGCAAGAGACCCAGTACTTC

d_call: TRBD1
v_call: TRBV28
clone_size: NA
j_call: TRBJ1-3
cdr3_aa: CASSSGGAGNTIYF
cdr3_nt: TGTGCCAGCAGTTCAGGGGGCGCGGGAAACACCATATATTTT

d_call: NA
v_call: TRBV9
clone_size: NA
j_call: TRBJ2-4
cdr3_aa: CASSVDPEAKNIQYF
cdr3_nt: TGTGCCAGCAGCGTAGACCCGGAGGCCAAAAACATTCAGTACTTC

d_call: NA
v_call: TRBV7-2
clone_size: few
j_call: TRBJ2-2
cdr3_aa: CASSWEGAANTGELFF
cdr3_nt: TGTGCCAGCAGCTGGGAAGGGGCGGCGAACACCGGGGAGCTGTTTTTT

d_call: TRBD1
v_call: TRBV5-1
clone_size: NA
j_call: TRBJ2-7
cdr3_aa: CASSSLPGQHPYEQYF
cdr3_nt: TGCGCCAGCAGCTCCCTTCCGGGACAGCATCCCTACGAGCAGTACTTC

d_call: TRBD2
v_call: TRBV5-6
clone_size: NA
j_call: TRBJ2-1
cdr3_aa: CASSSSRGLAGAHEQFF
cdr3_nt: TGTGCCAGCAGCTCCTCTAGGGGACTAGCGGGAGCCCATGAGCAGTTCTTC

d_call: TRBD2
v_call: TRBV6-1
clone_size: NA
j_call: TRBJ2-1
cdr3_aa: CASSEGFGGRYYNEQFF
cdr3_nt: TGTGCCAGCAGTGAAGGTTTCGGGGGGAGGTACTACAATGAGCAGTTCTTC